Listed below are T cell receptor beta chains from one sample, sequenced in a study of Tregs in tolerant kidney transplant recipients. TCRdb's table, derived via immunoSEQ multiplex PCR, lists solely in-frame clones and lacks some. The top ten hold 0.7% of the sample, which has roughly 46,000 clones, roughly nine tenths seen once. The source material was Tregs from blood. These receptors came from a human donor in good health. The CDR3 runs from the conserved cysteine through the conserved F or W. D genes are given only for firm matches. Expanded clones are given a class, and other clones once, few, many or no size at all.

>-|TRBV5-1|-|TRBJ1-3
TGCGCCAGCAGCTTGCCTCGGAACAGGGACCTAAACCCTTACTCTGGAAACACCATATATTTT
CASSLPRNRDLNPYSGNTIYF
>TRBD1|TRBV6-1|-|TRBJ1-2
TGTGCCAGCAGGGGACAGGGGGCCTCTGGCTACACCTTC
CASRGQGASGYTF
>-|TRBV7-8|-|TRBJ2-5
TGTGCCAGCAGCTTAGTGGGCAGGATGAACCAAGAGACCCAGTACTTC
CASSLVGRMNQETQYF
>TRBD1|TRBV10-3|-|TRBJ1-1
TGTGCCACCATGGACAGGGAGAACACTGAAGCTTTCTTT
CATMDRENTEAFF
>TRBD1|TRBV5-1|-|TRBJ1-1
TGCGCCAGCAGCTTGGGGACAGGGAGTACTGAAGCTTTCTTT
CASSLGTGSTEAFF
>-|TRBV14|-|TRBJ2-7
TGTGCCAGCAGCCAACGATGGGGTTTAACCGGTGGGGAGCAGTACTTC
CASSQRWGLTGGEQYF
>TRBD2|TRBV19|-|TRBJ2-1
TGTGCCAGTAAGCCACTGGGACTAGTAGGGGATGAGCAGTTCTTC
CASKPLGLVGDEQFF
>TRBD1|TRBV2|-|TRBJ2-3
TGTGCCAGCAGCCTTGGACAGGGAGCCCAGCCGTTGATTGGCACAGATACGCAGTATTTT
CASSLGQGAQPLIGTDTQYF
>-|TRBV5-5|-|TRBJ1-4
TGTGCCAGCATGCGGACTAATGAAAAACTGTTTTTT
CASMRTNEKLFF
>TRBD2|TRBV5-6|-|TRBJ2-5
TGTGCCAGCAGCTTGGTTGCGGGAGGGCCCCAGACCCAGTACTTC
CASSLVAGGPQTQYF
>-|TRBV5-1|-|TRBJ1-4
TGCGCCAGCAGCTTCGCGCCAGGGGTTAATGAAAAACTGTTTTTT
CASSFAPGVNEKLFF
>-|TRBV5-4|few|TRBJ1-2
TGTGCCAGCAGCTTTGGCACGCAGGGAGAATATGGCTACACCTTC
CASSFGTQGEYGYTF
>-|TRBV5-1|-|TRBJ2-7
TGCGCCAGCAGGAGACAGAGCCTCTACGAGCAGTACTTC
CASRRQSLYEQYF
>-|TRBV30|once|TRBJ2-3
TGTGCCTGGAGGGTAGTGACAGATACGCAGTATTTT
CAWRVVTDTQYF
>TRBD1|TRBV5-8|-|TRBJ2-7
TGTGCCAGCAGCTTGGGTACCGGGACAGGGGGCTACGAGCAGTACTTC
CASSLGTGTGGYEQYF
>-|TRBV30|-|TRBJ1-1
TGTGCCTGGCATCGGCGGGGGGGCAACACTGAAGCTTTCTTT
CAWHRRGGNTEAFF
>TRBD2|TRBV7-8|-|TRBJ2-7
TGTGCCAGCAGTCCCCTAAGTCTAGCGGGGGAGAGGTACGAGCAGTACTTC
CASSPLSLAGERYEQYF
>-|TRBV5-8|-|TRBJ1-5
TGTGCCAGCAGCCGATTGAGGGGGGGCAATCAGCCCCAGCATTTT
CASSRLRGGNQPQHF
>-|TRBV27|-|TRBJ1-3
TGTGCCAGCAGTTCTTTCGGCAGGGATGGAAACACCATATATTTT
CASSSFGRDGNTIYF
>TRBD2|TRBV18|-|TRBJ2-2
TGTGCCAGCTCATCTACGACAGGAGGACTAGCGGGAGTTTACGGGGAGCTGTTTTTT
CASSSTTGGLAGVYGELFF
>-|TRBV5-1|-|TRBJ1-1
TGCGCCAGCGCGACCTCAGGGGCTTACACTGAAGCTTTCTTT
CASATSGAYTEAFF
>-|TRBV19|-|TRBJ1-5
TGTGCCAGTAGTATTCGGGTATATCAGCCCCAGCATTTT
CASSIRVYQPQHF
>TRBD2|TRBV19|-|TRBJ2-2
TGTGCCAGTACCCCCATAGGGACTACCAACACCGGGGAGCTGTTTTTT
CASTPIGTTNTGELFF
>-|TRBV10-3|-|TRBJ2-3
TGTGCCATCAGTGAGTCGGGGGAAGATACGCAGTATTTT
CAISESGEDTQYF
>-|TRBV11-2|-|TRBJ1-1
TGTGCCAGCAGCTCAGACCGGGCACCCCGTCCTGAAGCTTTCTTT
CASSSDRAPRPEAFF
>-|TRBV27|-|TRBJ1-2
TGTGCCAGCAGTTTAAGTGTAGGGGGGATCTATGGCTACACCTTC
CASSLSVGGIYGYTF
>-|TRBV11-1|-|TRBJ1-5
TGTGCCAGCAGCTTAGGCAGCCAGCTCAATCAGCCCCAGCATTTT
CASSLGSQLNQPQHF
>-|TRBV5-1|-|TRBJ2-7
TGCGCCAGCAGCGAAACGACAGGACGTATTGGCTACGAGCAGTACTTC
CASSETTGRIGYEQYF
>-|TRBV19|-|TRBJ1-2
TGTGCCAGTAGTATAGTGAAGCAGGCCTATGGCTACACCTTC
CASSIVKQAYGYTF
>-|TRBV12-5|-|TRBJ2-5
TGTGCTAGTGGTTTAGACTGGGTAAAGCGGAGCCAAGAGACCCAGTACTTC
CASGLDWVKRSQETQYF
>-|TRBV19|-|TRBJ1-2
TGTGCCAGTAGTATTGGGCTCTTCGGGACGGTAGGCTATGGCTACACCTTC
CASSIGLFGTVGYGYTF
>-|TRBV6-1|-|TRBJ1-1
TGTGCCAGCAGTGAAACCCCACGCAACACTGAAGCTTTCTTT
CASSETPRNTEAFF
>-|TRBV19|-|TRBJ1-2
TGTGCCAGTACGTTTGGCACGGATGGATATGGCTACACCTTC
CASTFGTDGYGYTF
>TRBD1|TRBV11-2|once|TRBJ2-7
TGTGCCAGCAGCTCACTCGGACAGGGAGGCGAGCAGTACTTC
CASSSLGQGGEQYF
>-|TRBV19|-|TRBJ1-2
TGTGCCAGTAGTATGGGCCCCACATGGGTCTATGGCTACACCTTC
CASSMGPTWVYGYTF
>TRBD1|TRBV15|once|TRBJ2-7
TGTGCCACCAGCAGAGGGAGGGACAGGTTCTACGAGCAGTACTTC
CATSRGRDRFYEQYF
>-|TRBV10-3|-|TRBJ2-3
TGTGCCATCAGTGAGGCGGGTCCCCGGGATACGCAGTATTTT
CAISEAGPRDTQYF
>TRBD1|TRBV6-1|-|TRBJ1-6
TGTGCCAGCTTCGACAGGGGTAATTCACCCCTCCACTTT
CASFDRGNSPLHF
>-|TRBV5-6|-|TRBJ1-5
TGTGCCAGCAGCTTGGGGGGGCAGGGATTTGGACAGCCCCAGCATTTT
CASSLGGQGFGQPQHF
>-|TRBV5-1|-|TRBJ1-6
TGCGCCAGCACTGCTTTGGGGTCCCGAGGTTCACCCCTCCACTTT
CASTALGSRGSPLHF